The 20 T cell receptor beta chains reported below all come from one sample, sequenced in a study of CD8 T cells in ankylosing spondylitis. From the 5' RACE reads, TCRdb called clonotypes with MiXCR, one entry per CDR3 protein. This sample yields under 150,000 distinct CDR3 sequences, of which around 9.7% are seen a single time; 3.3% belongs to the top ten. Sequencing was carried out using blood, either unsorted or a sorted T cell fraction (not recorded which). The receptors originated from a male donor with ankylosing spondylitis or in good health (not recorded which).

This clonotype was recorded many times. V gene TRBV7-2 combines with J gene TRBJ2-7, with D uncertain. With 3 bases removed from V and 3 bases from J, the gap between germline ends came to 18 bases. Germline CDR1 is SGHTA and CDR2 is FQGNSA. The CDR3 covers 16 residues. CDR3 amino acids: CASSFTPGVKSYEQYF. In DNA form, the CDR3 reads TGTGCCAGCAGCTTCACCCCCGGCGTCAAAAGCTACGAGCAGTACTTC. The variable domain in full, with the rest retrieved from reference TRBV7-2 and TRBJ2-7, is GAGVSQSPSNKVTEKGKDVELRCDPISGHTALYWYRQSLGQGLEFLIYFQGNSAPDKSGLPSDRFSAERTGGSVSTLTIQRTQQEDSAVYLCASSFTPGVKSYEQYFGPGTRLTVT.

This clonotype was seen many times. The rearrangement joins TRBV6-1 to TRBJ2-7, with 10 bases matching TRBD2. Trimming cost V 6 bases and J 5 bases; bases outside gene matches: 10. CDR1 is MNHNS and CDR2 is SASEGT in the germline V gene. This CDR3 is built from 15 residues. The CDR3 DNA is TGTGCCAGCAGAGCTTTAGCGGGAGGACGAAACGAGCAGTACTTC. Translated: CASRALAGGRNEQYF.

This clonotype was observed many times. The chain uses TRBV20-1 and TRBJ2-5; no firm D call. The CDR3 length is 9 residues. CDR1 and CDR2 (germline): DFQATT, SNEGSKA (reference sequence). The V gene lost 6 bases and the J gene lost 5 bases, with 4 bases spanning the gap. CDR3 coding DNA: TGCAGTGCGGGGGAGACCCAGTACTTC. Residues: CSAGETQYF.

This clonotype appeared many times. CDR3 region: CASRHSGYQRTDTQYF. CDR3 DNA: TGTGCCAGCAGGCACTCCGGTTATCAACGCACAGATACGCAGTATTTT. The chain is built from TRBV28 and TRBJ2-3; no firm D call. Trimming stripped 6 bases from V and 1 base from J, with 17 bases between. Germline V gives CDR1 MDHEN, CDR2 SYDVKM. This CDR3 is built from 16 residues.

This clonotype was seen ten or more times. V usage is TRBV5-1 and J usage is TRBJ2-5; 14 nucleotides line up with TRBD2. The germline CDR1 and CDR2 sequences are SGHRS and YFSETQ. CDR3 size: 15 residues. Trimming cost V 5 bases and J 1 base; bases outside gene matches: 1. The CDR3 nucleotides read TGCGCCAGCAGGGGGACTAGCGGGAGCCAAGAGACCCAGTACTTC. This sequence encodes CASRGTSGSQETQYF. Looking up the rest from reference TRBV5-1 and TRBJ2-5 gives the full variable domain: KAGVTQTPRYLIKTRGQQVTLSCSPISGHRSVSWYQQTPGQGLQFLFEYFSETQRNKGNFPGRFSGRQFSNSRSEMNVSTLELGDSALYLCASRGTSGSQETQYFGPGTRLLVL.

This clonotype came up many times. The genes are TRBV30 and TRBJ1-5; tentatively, D is TRBD1 (6 bases). Trimming pared 0 bases from V and 5 bases from J, leaving 11 bases between. Germline CDR1 is GTSNPN and CDR2 is SVGIG (reference sequence). The CDR3 runs to 14 residues. The CDR3 protein is CAWSVLQGHQPQHF. CDR3 sequence (DNA): TGTGCCTGGAGTGTATTACAGGGCCATCAGCCCCAGCATTTT.

The table lists this clonotype with many counts. CDR3 DNA: TGCGCCAGCAGAGCCGGGACAGGGGGGGATCAGCCCCAGCATTTT. Protein product: CASRAGTGGDQPQHF. The chain combines TRBV10-2 with TRBJ1-5; TRBD1 agrees at 11 bases. The CDR3 sequence is 15 residues long. Germline CDR1 and CDR2: WSHSY and SAAADI. Trimming took 6 bases from V and 5 from J; bases not matched to a gene: 6.

The V call is TRBV25-1, the J call TRBJ1-4, with D possibly matching TRBD1 (5 bases). Trimming took off 3 bases at V and 6 bases at J, with 14 bases between the two ends. Germline V lookup: CDR1 MGHDK, CDR2 SYGVNS. The CDR3 covers 15 residues. CDR3 bases: TGTGCCAGCAGTGATACCGGGACCCATGATGAAAAACTGTTTTTT. Translating it yields CASSDTGTHDEKLFF. Full variable domain (rest looked up from reference TRBV25-1 and TRBJ1-4): EADIYQTPRYLVIGTGKKITLECSQTMGHDKMYWYQQDPGMELHLIHYSYGVNSTEKGDLSSESTVSRIRTEHFPLTLESARPSHTSQYLCASSDTGTHDEKLFFGSGTQLSVL.

The chain combines TRBV11-2 with TRBJ2-7, with a weak D call TRBD1 (5 bases). Between the trimmed V and J ends, which lost 0 bases and 3 bases, there was a span of 15 bases. Germline V CDR1 and CDR2: SGHAT, FQNNGV. The CDR3 contains 16 residues. CDR3 protein: CASSLDLTTDLYEQYF. In DNA form, the CDR3 reads TGTGCCAGCAGCTTAGATCTAACGACAGACCTCTACGAGCAGTACTTC.

This clonotype was recorded many times. The V call is TRBV20-1, the J call TRBJ2-7; perhaps TRBD2 as D (6 bases). With 1 base removed from V and 7 bases from J, the gap between germline ends came to 23 bases. The CDR3 runs to 16 residues. From germline, CDR1 is DFQATT and CDR2 SNEGSKA (reference sequence). The CDR3 bases are TGCAGTGCTAGAGCCACAGCCAGACTAGTTTCGGTGGAGCAGTACTTC. This codes for CSARATARLVSVEQYF.

This clonotype was seen many times. This sequence joins TRBV5-1 and TRBJ2-5, with 9 positions matching TRBD1. The ends lost 0 bases at V and 5 bases at J; junction bases unmatched: 5. The CDR3 totals 15 residues. CDR1 SGHRS and CDR2 YFSETQ come from the germline V gene. The DNA of the CDR3 is TGCGCCAGCAGCTTGGAAACAGGGGGCACGGAGACCCAGTACTTC. Encoded protein: CASSLETGGTETQYF.

The sample holds many counts of this clonotype. The rearrangement joins TRBV7-2 to TRBJ2-2; 8 bases line up with TRBD2. CDR3 length equals 17 residues. Germline CDR1 is SGHTA and CDR2 is FQGNSA. The trim removed 1 base at V and 1 base at J, leaving 5 bases unmatched. The CDR3: CASSLVRGRKNTGELFF. The CDR3, as DNA: TGTGCCAGCAGCTTAGTTCGCGGGAGGAAGAACACCGGGGAGCTGTTTTTT.

This clonotype came up many times. The V call is TRBV5-6, the J call TRBJ2-2, with unresolved D. Germline CDR1 is SGHDT and CDR2 is YYEEEE. This CDR3 is 14 amino acids long. V lost 4 bases and J 6 bases, leaving 13 bases between the germline ends. The CDR3 sequence is CASSSERWAGELFF. The CDR3 DNA reads as TGTGCCAGCAGCAGTGAGAGATGGGCCGGGGAGCTGTTTTTT. The variable domain in full, with the rest retrieved from reference TRBV5-6 and TRBJ2-2, is DAGVTQSPTHLIKTRGQQVTLRCSPKSGHDTVSWYQQALGQGPQFIFQYYEEEERQRGNFPDRFSGHQFPNYSSELNVNALLLGDSALYLCASSSERWAGELFFGEGSRLTVL.

V and J are TRBV7-9 and TRBJ2-4; no clear D. CDR3 length equals 16 residues. Trimming shortened V by 4 bases and J by 0 bases, and 13 bases separated the two germline ends. CDR1 SEHNR and CDR2 FQNEAQ come from the germline V gene (reference sequence). The CDR3 loop reads CASSSGRTLAKNIQYF. As DNA, the CDR3 is TGTGCCAGCAGCTCCGGGCGAACACTAGCCAAAAACATTCAGTACTTC.

This clonotype was seen ten or more times. This chain uses TRBV20-1 with TRBJ1-6; 9 bases are shared with TRBD1. Trimming took 3 bases from V and 8 from J; bases not matched to a gene: 8. Germline V gives CDR1 DFQATT, CDR2 SNEGSKA (reference sequence). The CDR3 has 15 amino acids. In DNA, the CDR3 is TGCAGTGCTAGGGGACCGGGACAGGGTTATTCACCCCTCCACTTT. Translation gives CSARGPGQGYSPLHF.

The table lists this clonotype with many counts. The chain uses TRBV4-3 and TRBJ1-1; D ambiguous. CDR1 is LGHNA, CDR2 YSLEER, per germline. CDR3 length equals 15 residues. The V end was cut by 0 bases, the J end by 3 bases, with 11 bases between. The CDR3, as DNA: TGCGCCAGCAGCCAAGAAGCCCGGCGGGACACTGAAGCTTTCTTT. Translated: CASSQEARRDTEAFF.

This clonotype came up many times. V is TRBV4-3 and J is TRBJ2-2; 7 nucleotides agree with TRBD2. Per the germline V gene, CDR1 is LGHNA and CDR2 is YSLEER. V lost 2 bases and J lost 5; bases outside the gene matches: 5. The CDR3 length is 15 residues. The CDR3 here is CASSQRAGVTGELFF. Written as DNA, the CDR3 is TGCGCCAGCAGCCAACGGGCGGGAGTGACCGGGGAGCTGTTTTTT.

This clonotype was seen many times. V gene TRBV6-5 combines with J gene TRBJ2-1; maybe TRBD1 (5 bases). This CDR3 is 15 amino acids long. Trimming cost V 5 bases and J 3 bases, with 14 bases left between them. CDR1 and CDR2 (germline): MNHEY, SVGAGI. CDR3 loop: CASSNRQFIYNEQFF. CDR3 in DNA: TGTGCCAGCAGTAACCGACAGTTTATCTACAATGAGCAGTTCTTC.

This clonotype has a handful of counts. This sequence joins TRBV5-1 and TRBJ1-1; D ambiguous. The CDR3 runs 13 residues. The germline CDR1 and CDR2 sequences are SGHRS and YFSETQ. V lost 4 bases and J lost 0, with 7 bases in between. The CDR3: CASSEGVNTEAFF. CDR3 bases: TGCGCCAGCAGCGAGGGAGTGAACACTGAAGCTTTCTTT.

This clonotype has at least ten counts. The V and J genes are TRBV28 and TRBJ2-3, with 7 bases that match TRBD2. Unmatched junction bases numbered 2, after V lost 6 bases and J lost 5 bases. The length of the CDR3 is 12 residues. CDR1 MDHEN and CDR2 SYDVKM come from the germline V gene. The CDR3, as DNA: TGTGCCAGCAGGACGGGGGGAGATACGCAGTATTTT. Its translation: CASRTGGDTQYF.